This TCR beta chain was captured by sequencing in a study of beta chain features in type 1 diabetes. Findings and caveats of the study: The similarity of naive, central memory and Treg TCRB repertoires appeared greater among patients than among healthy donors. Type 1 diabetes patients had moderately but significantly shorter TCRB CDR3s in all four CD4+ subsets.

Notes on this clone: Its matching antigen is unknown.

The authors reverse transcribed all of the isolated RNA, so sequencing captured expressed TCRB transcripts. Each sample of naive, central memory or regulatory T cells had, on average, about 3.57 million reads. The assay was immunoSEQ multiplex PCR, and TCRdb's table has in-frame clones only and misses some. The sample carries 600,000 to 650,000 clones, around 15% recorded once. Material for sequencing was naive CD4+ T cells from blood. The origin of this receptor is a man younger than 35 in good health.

CDR3 loop: CASSGGTGTDTQYF. The CDR3 nucleotides are TGTGCCAGCAGCGGAGGGACAGGGACCGATACGCAGTATTTT. V usage is TRBV9 and J usage is TRBJ2-3; TRBD1 matches at 9 bases. Germline CDR1 is SGDLS and CDR2 is YYNGEE. The CDR3 has 14 residues. The ends lost 3 bases at V and 6 bases at J; junction bases unmatched: 5.